Listed below are T cell receptor beta chains from one sample, sequenced in a study of cytomegalovirus exposure and HLA in healthy donors. TCRdb keeps only in-frame clones here, not all; method: immunoSEQ multiplex PCR. Counted here are roughly 34,000 clones, roughly three quarters occurring once; the ten biggest clones make up more than 6.5%. Sequencing was carried out using PBMCs. The receptor set was obtained from a man aged 25 to 40 in good health and CMV-seronegative. The CDR3 runs from the conserved cysteine through the conserved F or W. The D gene is left open where the match is weak. Expanded clones are given a class, and other clones once, few, many or no size at all.

V	J	length	size	D	CDR3	DNA
TRBV5-1	TRBJ1-1	14	.	TRBD1	CASSLLQGDTEAFF	TGCGCCAGCAGCCTCTTACAGGGGGACACTGAAGCTTTCTTT
TRBV6-1	TRBJ1-5	15	.	.	CASTNGAIPNQPQHF	TGTGCCAGCACCAATGGAGCCATTCCCAATCAGCCCCAGCATTTT
TRBV6-5	TRBJ2-7	14	.	.	CASSYSDSYHEQYF	TGTGCCAGCAGTTACTCCGATAGTTATCACGAGCAGTACTTC
TRBV6-5	TRBJ2-5	15	.	TRBD1	CASSSGTGSVETQYF	TGTGCCAGCAGCTCCGGGACAGGGTCTGTGGAGACCCAGTACTTC
TRBV4-1	TRBJ2-7	18	.	TRBD2	CASTYKTSGSLSSYEQYF	TGCGCCAGCACCTACAAAACTAGCGGGAGCCTTAGCTCCTACGAGCAGTACTTC
TRBV7-2	TRBJ1-1	16	.	.	CASSLAWGGGNTEAFF	TGTGCCAGCAGCTTAGCCTGGGGGGGAGGGAACACTGAAGCTTTCTTT
TRBV5-4	TRBJ2-2	16	.	TRBD1	CASSNDRGRGTGELFF	TGTGCCAGCAGCAACGACAGGGGGCGAGGCACCGGGGAGCTGTTTTTT
TRBV14	TRBJ1-2	12	.	.	CASSVQGFGYTF	TGTGCCAGCAGCGTCCAGGGTTTTGGCTACACCTTC
TRBV6-5	TRBJ2-5	12	.	.	CASWDYQETQYF	TGTGCCAGCTGGGACTACCAAGAGACCCAGTACTTC
TRBV7-6	TRBJ2-7	15	.	.	CASSLRSGRANEQYF	TGTGCCAGCAGCTTACGGTCCGGCAGGGCCAACGAGCAGTACTTC
TRBV6-6	TRBJ2-2	14	.	TRBD2	CASISSGIVGELFF	TGTGCCAGCATCTCTAGCGGGATCGTCGGGGAGCTGTTTTTT
TRBV29-1	TRBJ1-1	12	.	.	CSVHTVNTEAFF	TGCAGCGTTCATACAGTAAACACTGAAGCTTTCTTT
TRBV7-2	TRBJ2-3	13	.	.	CASSFDFTDTQYF	TGTGCCAGCAGCTTTGACTTCACAGATACGCAGTATTTT
TRBV6-5	TRBJ2-1	14	.	.	CASSPQGLSNEQFF	TGTGCCAGCAGTCCCCAAGGACTTTCCAATGAGCAGTTCTTC
TRBV6-1	TRBJ2-7	14	.	TRBD1	CASSGQGASYEQYF	TGTGCCAGCAGTGGACAGGGGGCAAGCTACGAGCAGTACTTC
TRBV4-3	TRBJ2-5	12	.	.	CASSQDGRDQYF	TGCGCCAGCAGCCAAGATGGACGGGACCAGTACTTC
TRBV2	TRBJ2-7	16	.	TRBD2	CASIDSGREGIYEQYF	TGTGCCAGCATAGATAGCGGGAGGGAAGGGATATACGAGCAGTACTTC
TRBV11-1	TRBJ2-7	13	.	.	CASSLGQTYEQYF	TGTGCCAGCAGCCTAGGACAAACCTACGAGCAGTACTTC
TRBV28	TRBJ1-2	15	.	.	CASSLLARDQDGYTF	TGTGCCAGCAGTTTGCTCGCCCGGGATCAGGATGGCTACACCTTC
TRBV2	TRBJ1-6	11	.	.	CAIGQNSPLHF	TGTGCCATAGGACAGAATTCACCCCTCCACTTT
TRBV4-2	TRBJ1-2	14	.	.	CASSQDRGVGGYTF	TGTGCCAGCAGCCAAGATCGGGGGGTGGGTGGCTACACCTTC
TRBV11-2	TRBJ2-3	14	.	.	CASSIRVSTDTQYF	TGTGCCAGCAGCATCAGGGTTAGCACAGATACGCAGTATTTT
TRBV5-4	TRBJ1-2	13	.	TRBD1	CASGRTGSYGYTF	TGTGCCAGCGGGAGGACAGGGAGCTATGGCTACACCTTC
TRBV15	TRBJ2-7	16	.	.	CATSSPRRGLSYEQYF	TGTGCCACCAGCAGCCCAAGGAGGGGACTCTCCTACGAGCAGTACTTC
TRBV6-1	TRBJ1-2	15	few	TRBD1	CASSTLGQGNYGYTF	TGTGCCAGCAGTACTTTAGGACAGGGGAACTATGGCTACACCTTC
TRBV5-1	TRBJ1-5	15	few	TRBD1	CASSSGTGSNQPQHF	TGCGCCAGCAGCTCCGGGACAGGGTCCAATCAGCCCCAGCATTTT
TRBV13	TRBJ1-3	16	few	TRBD1	CASSFGGGEGARTGAF	TGTGCCAGCAGCTTCGGCGGGGGAGAAGGGGCGAGGACAGGGGCTTTT
TRBV4-2	TRBJ2-3	17	.	.	CASSPRVVSGSTDTQYF	TGTGCCAGCAGCCCACGTGTAGTGAGCGGGAGCACAGATACGCAGTATTTT
TRBV5-1	TRBJ2-5	13	few	.	CASSLPGEETQYF	TGCGCCAGCAGCTTGCCGGGTGAAGAGACCCAGTACTTC
TRBV28	TRBJ1-5	15	.	TRBD1	CASKSGTGGNQPQHF	TGTGCCAGCAAATCCGGGACAGGGGGCAATCAGCCCCAGCATTTT
TRBV4-3	TRBJ2-7	15	.	.	CASSQEGAPSYEQYF	TGCGCCAGCAGCCAAGAGGGGGCGCCTAGTTACGAGCAGTACTTC
TRBV27	TRBJ2-7	13	.	.	CASSSQKTYEQYF	TGTGCCAGCAGTTCCCAGAAAACCTACGAGCAGTACTTC
TRBV4-2	TRBJ2-3	13	.	.	CASSQVLGVTQYF	TGTGCCAGCAGCCAGGTCCTGGGAGTTACGCAGTATTTT
TRBV6-5	TRBJ2-7	15	.	TRBD2	CASSYSRGSVGEQYF	TGTGCCAGCAGTTACTCGCGGGGGTCAGTGGGGGAGCAGTACTTC
TRBV18	TRBJ2-6	15	.	.	CASSPVASGANVLTF	TGTGCCAGCTCACCAGTGGCCTCTGGGGCCAACGTCCTGACTTTC
TRBV27	TRBJ2-6	15	.	TRBD1	CASLDRDSGANVLTF	TGTGCCAGCCTCGACAGGGACTCTGGGGCCAACGTCCTGACTTTC
TRBV5-1	TRBJ2-5	13	few	.	CASSTGTLETQYF	TGCGCCAGCAGCACCGGGACACTAGAGACCCAGTACTTC
TRBV7-8	TRBJ1-5	15	.	TRBD1	CASNEGQGGNQPQHF	TGTGCCAGCAACGAGGGACAGGGGGGCAATCAGCCCCAGCATTTT
TRBV5-1	TRBJ2-5	15	.	TRBD1	CASSLAGTGEETQYF	TGCGCCAGCAGCTTGGCCGGGACAGGAGAAGAGACCCAGTACTTC
TRBV18	TRBJ2-1	15	.	TRBD2	CASSRTSGGYNEQFF	TGTGCCAGCTCAAGGACTAGCGGGGGGTACAATGAGCAGTTCTTC
TRBV4-1	TRBJ1-5	15	few	.	CASSQEGGLGQPQHF	TGCGCCAGCAGCCAAGAAGGGGGTCTAGGGCAGCCCCAGCATTTT
TRBV5-4	TRBJ2-1	14	.	.	CASSGGQGGNEQFF	TGTGCCAGCAGTGGGGGGCAGGGGGGCAATGAGCAGTTCTTC
TRBV7-2	TRBJ2-7	13	.	.	CASSFGGSYEQYF	TGTGCCAGCAGCTTCGGAGGTTCCTACGAGCAGTACTTC
TRBV15	TRBJ2-7	14	few	TRBD2	CATSTSGTYSEQYF	TGTGCCACCAGCACTAGCGGGACCTACTCCGAGCAGTACTTC
TRBV29-1	TRBJ2-7	14	.	TRBD2	CSANSRGGSYEQYF	TGCAGCGCTAACTCTCGGGGGGGATCCTACGAGCAGTACTTC
TRBV11-2	TRBJ2-1	15	.	.	CASSLVVGGYNEQFF	TGTGCCAGCAGCTTAGTTGTCGGGGGCTACAATGAGCAGTTCTTC
TRBV4-3	TRBJ1-1	16	.	.	CASSQEAFRANTEAFF	TGCGCCAGCAGCCAAGAAGCCTTCAGGGCCAACACTGAAGCTTTCTTT
TRBV6-5	TRBJ1-5	13	few	.	CASWDNSNQPQHF	TGTGCCAGCTGGGACAATAGCAATCAGCCCCAGCATTTT
TRBV7-2	TRBJ1-2	14	once	.	CASSLYSGGDGYTF	TGTGCCAGCAGCCTCTACTCGGGGGGGGATGGCTACACCTTC
TRBV7-6	TRBJ1-2	14	.	.	CASSPNQGHYGYTF	TGTGCCAGCAGCCCAAACCAGGGGCACTATGGCTACACCTTC
TRBV6-4	TRBJ2-3	16	.	TRBD2	CASSDGSSGPTDTQYF	TGTGCCAGCAGTGACGGCTCTAGCGGACCCACAGATACGCAGTATTTT
TRBV2	TRBJ2-7	13	.	.	CASSLDTRNEQYF	TGTGCCAGCAGTTTGGACACGAGGAACGAGCAGTACTTC
TRBV7-8	TRBJ2-3	19	.	TRBD2	CASSLAHGVAGGPQDTQYF	TGTGCCAGCAGCTTAGCCCACGGGGTAGCGGGAGGGCCCCAAGATACGCAGTATTTT
TRBV4-3	TRBJ1-2	15	once	TRBD1	CASSQDTGVNYGYTF	TGCGCCAGCAGCCAAGATACAGGGGTTAACTATGGCTACACCTTC
TRBV10-1	TRBJ2-2	15	.	TRBD2	CASRRDYGDTGELFF	TGCGCCAGCAGAAGGGACTACGGCGACACCGGGGAGCTGTTTTTT
TRBV5-6	TRBJ1-2	14	.	.	CASSLRDSRAGYTF	TGTGCCAGCAGCTTGAGGGACTCCCGGGCTGGCTACACCTTC
TRBV7-9	TRBJ2-7	13	.	.	CASSRGTEGEQYF	TGTGCCAGCAGCCGCGGGACAGAGGGGGAGCAGTACTTC
TRBV6-1	TRBJ2-5	15	.	TRBD2	CASSELAGGGGTQYF	TGTGCCAGCAGTGAATTGGCGGGAGGAGGGGGGACCCAGTACTTC
TRBV28	TRBJ2-4	14	.	.	CASSLSGGKNIQYF	TGTGCCAGCAGTTTATCAGGGGGGAAAAACATTCAGTACTTC
TRBV5-1	TRBJ1-3	15	few	.	CASSLEQYQGNTIYF	TGCGCCAGCAGCTTGGAACAGTACCAAGGAAACACCATATATTTT